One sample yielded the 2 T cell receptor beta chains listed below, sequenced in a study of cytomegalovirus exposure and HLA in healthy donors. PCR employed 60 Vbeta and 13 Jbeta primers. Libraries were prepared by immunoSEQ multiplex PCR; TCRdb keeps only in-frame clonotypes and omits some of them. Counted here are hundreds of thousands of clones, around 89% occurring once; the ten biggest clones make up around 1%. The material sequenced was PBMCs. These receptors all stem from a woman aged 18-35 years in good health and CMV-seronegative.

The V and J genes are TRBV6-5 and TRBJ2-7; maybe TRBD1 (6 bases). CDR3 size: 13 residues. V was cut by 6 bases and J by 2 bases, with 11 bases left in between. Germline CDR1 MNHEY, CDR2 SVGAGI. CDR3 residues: CASRAGTPYEQYF. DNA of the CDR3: TGTGCCAGCAGAGCCGGGACACCCTACGAGCAGTACTTC.

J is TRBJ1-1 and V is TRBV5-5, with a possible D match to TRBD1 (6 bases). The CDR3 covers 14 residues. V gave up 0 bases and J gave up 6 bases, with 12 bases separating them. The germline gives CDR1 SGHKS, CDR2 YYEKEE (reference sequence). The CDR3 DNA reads TGTGCCAGCAGCTTGGGTGGGGGCTCCCCTGAAGCTTTCTTT. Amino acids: CASSLGGGSPEAFF.